Detailed here is one T cell receptor beta chain. The protocol was immunoSEQ multiplex PCR, while the TCRdb copy is restricted to in-frame clones and leaves out a portion. The sample records approximately 63,000 clones, less than 85% being singletons. This sample is part of a study of T cells in tumors after PD-1 blockade. Overall study: Some patients also took daily vismodegib 150 mg during anti-PD-1 treatment.

The CDR3 is made up of 14 amino acids. The germline V gene has CDR1 SGHRS and CDR2 YFSETQ. V was cut by 3 bases and J by 5 bases, with 9 bases left in between. The chain joins TRBV5-1 to TRBJ2-6; no reliable D call. The TCR originated in a human donor with basal cell carcinoma. Sequencing was performed on PBMCs, taken after anti-PD-1 treatment. The CDR3 bases are TGCGCCAGCAGCTCCCTGGGAAGGGCCAACGTCCTGACTTTC. Amino acids: CASSSLGRANVLTF. The whole variable domain, remainder taken from reference TRBV5-1 and TRBJ2-6, is KAGVTQTPRYLIKTRGQQVTLSCSPISGHRSVSWYQQTPGQGLQFLFEYFSETQRNKGNFPGRFSGRQFSNSRSEMNVSTLELGDSALYLCASSSLGRANVLTFGAGSRLTVL.